A selection of T cell receptor beta chains follows, all from one sample in a study of CD8+ T cells in alopecia areata. The assay was immunoSEQ multiplex PCR, and TCRdb's table has in-frame clones only and misses some. The sample carries about 270,000 clones, around three fifths recorded once. This material consisted of CD4+ T cells sorted from blood, taken around week 54, from a patient treated with tofacitinib. The source is a human donor with alopecia areata. CDR3s include the opening cysteine and the closing phenylalanine or tryptophan. A D gene is named only where the DNA matches it firmly. Part of the rows lack a size; the others show once, few, many or a class for expanded clones.

d_call j_call v_call clone_size cdr3_aa cdr3_nt
TRBD1 TRBJ1-5 TRBV15 . CATSRDRGHSNQPQHF TGTGCCACCAGCAGAGACAGGGGGCATAGCAATCAGCCCCAGCATTTT
. TRBJ2-3 TRBV7-2 . CASSSQSGSTDTQYF TGTGCCAGCAGCTCCCAAAGCGGGAGCACAGATACGCAGTATTTT
. TRBJ2-1 TRBV29-1 few CSVEIPSQRLGEQFF TGCAGCGTTGAAATCCCCTCCCAACGGCTGGGTGAGCAGTTCTTC
TRBD1 TRBJ1-1 TRBV5-1 once CASSLRAGQGMNTEAFF TGCGCCAGCAGCTTGCGAGCGGGACAGGGCATGAACACTGAAGCTTTCTTT
. TRBJ1-2 TRBV4-1 . CASSQDRDLGGYTF TGCGCCAGCAGCCAAGACCGGGACCTGGGGGGCTACACCTTC
. TRBJ2-1 TRBV7-8 few CASSLRDNYNEQFF TGTGCCAGCAGCCTGAGGGACAACTACAATGAGCAGTTCTTC
. TRBJ2-7 TRBV29-1 once CSVISRVREQYF TGCAGCGTTATTTCTAGGGTGCGGGAGCAGTACTTC
. TRBJ2-7 TRBV6-5 . CASSYSIGAIYEQYF TGTGCCAGCAGTTATTCCATTGGGGCTATCTACGAGCAGTACTTC
TRBD1 TRBJ1-2 TRBV2 . CASSEGTGKSAYTF TGTGCCAGCAGTGAGGGGACAGGGAAGTCCGCCTACACCTTC
. TRBJ2-1 TRBV6-5 . CASSYGQGHYNEQFF TGTGCCAGCAGTTACGGGCAGGGGCACTACAATGAGCAGTTCTTC
. TRBJ2-3 TRBV29-1 . CSTGVDTQYF TGCAGCACCGGGGTGGATACGCAGTATTTT
. TRBJ1-6 TRBV20-1 . CSARPSPLHF TGCAGTGCTAGACCGTCACCCCTCCACTTT
TRBD1 TRBJ1-2 TRBV5-4 . CASSSQGVFSYGYTF TGTGCCAGCAGCTCACAGGGGGTGTTTAGCTATGGCTACACCTTC
TRBD2 TRBJ2-4 TRBV4-1 . CASSPIAGGSLAKNIQYF TGCGCCAGCAGCCCCATAGCGGGGGGCTCCCTAGCCAAAAACATTCAGTACTTC
. TRBJ2-3 TRBV29-1 once CSVEPDTQYF TGCAGCGTTGAACCTGATACGCAGTATTTT
TRBD1 TRBJ2-4 TRBV7-9 . CASSVQGVQNIQYF TGTGCCAGCAGCGTACAGGGGGTCCAAAACATTCAGTACTTC
TRBD2 TRBJ2-5 TRBV9 . CASSEGTRAPETQYF TGTGCCAGCAGCGAGGGGACTAGGGCGCCAGAGACCCAGTACTTC
. TRBJ1-6 TRBV27 . CASTSFEGSPLHF TGTGCCAGCACCAGCTTCGAAGGTTCACCCCTCCACTTT
. TRBJ2-1 TRBV6-1 . CASSGLGGGEQFF TGTGCCAGCAGTGGGCTAGGGGGAGGTGAGCAGTTCTTC
. TRBJ2-7 TRBV5-1 once CASSLGVQYEQYF TGCGCCAGCAGCTTGGGGGTTCAGTACGAGCAGTACTTC
TRBD2 TRBJ2-3 TRBV5-1 . CASSRTSGGLITDTQYF TGCGCCAGCAGCCGGACTAGCGGGGGGCTAATCACAGATACGCAGTATTTT
. TRBJ2-7 TRBV2 few CASSEELVRVVSYEQYF TGTGCCAGCAGTGAAGAACTAGTGAGGGTAGTCTCCTACGAGCAGTACTTC
. TRBJ2-7 TRBV19 . CASSFGGTAFSYEQYF TGTGCCAGTTCGTTCGGAGGGACAGCGTTTTCTTACGAGCAGTACTTC
TRBD1 TRBJ1-1 TRBV5-1 . CASSLEGGRTEAFF TGCGCCAGCAGCTTGGAAGGGGGCCGCACTGAAGCTTTCTTT
TRBD2 TRBJ2-3 TRBV9 . CASSVGLAGHTDTQYF TGTGCCAGCAGCGTAGGACTAGCGGGGCACACAGATACGCAGTATTTT
. TRBJ2-2 TRBV7-8 . CASSLTGFANTGELFF TGTGCCAGCAGCTTAACGGGGTTCGCGAACACCGGGGAGCTGTTTTTT
. TRBJ2-1 TRBV30 . CAWNVMGPYNEQFF TGTGCCTGGAATGTAATGGGGCCCTACAATGAGCAGTTCTTC
. TRBJ1-5 TRBV5-6 . CASSLWIGDQPQHF TGTGCCAGCAGCTTGTGGATAGGGGATCAGCCCCAGCATTTT
TRBD1 TRBJ2-7 TRBV27 . CASSPIGTGSYEQYF TGTGCCAGCAGTCCCATCGGGACAGGGTCCTACGAGCAGTACTTC
TRBD2 TRBJ2-7 TRBV29-1 . CSVGTSGGLYYEQYF TGCAGCGTTGGGACTAGCGGGGGACTATACTACGAGCAGTACTTC
. TRBJ1-6 TRBV5-6 . CASSRGQIYSPLHF TGTGCCAGCAGCCGAGGACAGATATATTCACCCCTCCACTTT
TRBD1 TRBJ2-5 TRBV5-1 . CASSFRDSLQETQYF TGCGCCAGCAGCTTCCGGGACAGCCTCCAAGAGACCCAGTACTTC
TRBD1 TRBJ1-2 TRBV5-1 . CASSPDRNGYTF TGCGCCAGCAGCCCGGACAGGAATGGCTACACCTTC
TRBD1 TRBJ2-5 TRBV29-1 . CSVDWAGGGETQYF TGCAGCGTTGACTGGGCAGGGGGCGGGGAGACCCAGTACTTC
TRBD1 TRBJ1-1 TRBV7-9 . CASSLALGQGSTEAFF TGTGCCAGCAGCTTAGCGCTGGGACAGGGGTCCACTGAAGCTTTCTTT
. TRBJ2-7 TRBV25-1 once CASSERTGGVYEQYF TGTGCCAGCAGTGAACGGACAGGCGGGGTCTACGAGCAGTACTTC